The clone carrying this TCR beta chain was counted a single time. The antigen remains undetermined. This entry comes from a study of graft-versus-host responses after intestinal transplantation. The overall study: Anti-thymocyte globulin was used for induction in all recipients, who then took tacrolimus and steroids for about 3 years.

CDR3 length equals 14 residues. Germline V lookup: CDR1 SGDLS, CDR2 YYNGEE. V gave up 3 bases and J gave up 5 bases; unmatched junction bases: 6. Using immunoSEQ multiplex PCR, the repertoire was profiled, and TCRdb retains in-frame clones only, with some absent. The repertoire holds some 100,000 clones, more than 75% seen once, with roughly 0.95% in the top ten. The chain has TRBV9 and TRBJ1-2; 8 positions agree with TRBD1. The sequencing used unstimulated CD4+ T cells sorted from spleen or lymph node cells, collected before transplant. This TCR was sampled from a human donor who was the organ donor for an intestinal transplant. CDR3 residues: CASSGTGLQYGYTF. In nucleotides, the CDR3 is TGTGCCAGCAGCGGGACAGGGTTGCAGTATGGCTACACCTTC.